This T cell receptor beta chain was identified during a study of beta chain features in type 1 diabetes (dated by TCRdb to 2017 to 2018). At the level of the whole study: Mean age, gender distribution, total cell number and subset yield did not differ between patients and healthy donors. A total of about 100 million sorted cells were examined across all samples, and RNA yield correlated strongly with the number of cells per subset. The study compared TCRB repertoires of sorted circulating CD4+ T cell subsets between recently diagnosed type 1 diabetes patients and matched healthy donors. Regulatory and stem cell-like memory subsets were obtained from only 8 patients and roughly 8 healthy donors, while naive and central memory subsets were obtained from all 30 or so donors.

A single peripheral blood draw of about 120 mL on average was collected from each donor into heparinised tubes. Using a panel that included CD45RO, CCR7, CD25, CD127, CD95 and CD27, naive, central memory, regulatory and stem cell-like memory CD4+ T cells were sorted on a BD FACSAria II. A purity above 95% was achieved for all sorted populations. PBMCs were isolated right away by Lymphoprep density gradient centrifugation and were stained directly, without culture. So that batch effects would be minimized, each experiment stained and sorted samples in pairs, pairing one healthy donor with one patient. This clone was found a few times. It lacks a known antigen. The sample holds no much larger clone one base away, and base qualities are not on file. All of the isolated RNA was reverse transcribed with the High Capacity cDNA Reverse Transcription Kit, so expressed TCRB transcripts were sequenced. Survey-depth immunoSEQ sequencing was performed on stem cell-like memory T cell samples, with an average of roughly 1 million total reads per sample. Sorted cells were lysed in RLT buffer, and RNA was extracted using DNase-treated RNeasy Micro or Mini kits according to cell number. Each cell subset was processed on its own to prevent cross-contamination, while patient and healthy donor samples were processed together. The immunoSEQ multiplex PCR was used to amplify TCRB sequences from cDNA, yielding 87-bp fragments that span the CDR3 region. Amplicons were sequenced on the Illumina HiSeq platform. On the study's bioinformatics: Synthetic template baselines were used to correct PCR bias computationally, reads within Hamming distance 2 were collapsed, and singletons that could not be merged were discarded. Reads were aligned against IMGT so that V, D and J genes, CDR3 length and insertions or deletions at six rearrangement sites could be assigned. Within each subset, clonotype counts were normalized to sorted cell number, after which true diversity and Gini coefficients were computed with the tcR R package. The overlap coefficient, calculated on TCRB nucleotide sequences, was used to quantify repertoire sharing. Sourced from immuneACCESS, this table was stored by TCRdb with only in-frame sequences that have V and J called. A share of the clones is absent; for the studies checked, an unresolved V gene accounts for under half, and the remainder has no known explanation. D and trimming were read from the DNA, whereas the V and J calls and clone size are those reported in that table. A total of tens of thousands of clones appear in this sample, 30% to 40% of them only once. The top ten hold roughly 0.45% of the sample.

Between the V and J ends, shortened by 4 bases and 0 bases respectively, the junction contains 13 bases. CDR1 and CDR2, looked up from the germline V gene, are SGDLS and YYNGEE. The CDR3 has 16 amino acids, counting the end cysteine and phenylalanine. Only CDR3 DNA is held: 48 bases, read in frame from base 1. Study-wide findings and limitations: Fewer insertions and more nucleotide deletions at VDJ recombination sites were observed in patients with type 1 diabetes, implying thymic rearrangement abnormalities. PCR might favor shorter templates, but patient and control samples were amplified and corrected together, so any skew would affect both groups equally. Because cDNA was sequenced instead of genomic DNA, highly expressing activated cells could be over-represented, though the groups showed no difference in activation or CD3 levels. A moderate but significant shortening of TCRB CDR3 length was observed in type 1 diabetes patients in all four CD4+ subsets. Because the HLA sub-analyses included only small numbers of individuals, any influence of HLA type on TCRB rearrangement was left unresolved. Naive, central memory and regulatory TCRB repertoires appeared to be more alike among patients than among healthy donors.

The sequenced material came from stem cell memory CD4+ T cells from blood. This specimen's cell subset or site label, interpreted: stem cell-like memory CD4+ T cells. This receptor chain uses TRBV9 and TRBJ1-4; TRBD1 might be the D gene, on 6 matching bases. The source is a young woman in good health. The DNA sequence follows: TGTGCCAGCAGCTCAGGGGCGACAGCAACTAATGAAAAACTGTTTTTT. Its translation reads: CASSSGATATNEKLFF.